The source of this T cell receptor beta chain is a study of blood T cell repertoires in COVID-19. Patients at the Seattle site were enrolled during active infection and followed longitudinally. The V end lost 0 bases, the J end lost 1 base, and 13 bases lay between the germline ends. CDR1 SGHTS and CDR2 YDEGEE come from the germline V gene. This CDR3 has 16 residues. Libraries were prepared by immunoSEQ multiplex PCR; TCRdb keeps only in-frame clonotypes and omits some of them. The sample yields about 180,000 clones, over 80% seen once. The TCR comes from a middle-aged woman with COVID-19, enrolled during active disease. The chain links TRBV5-8 to TRBJ1-1; D is perhaps TRBD1 (6 bases). Source material: peripheral blood. CDR3 nucleotide sequence: TGTGCCAGCAGCTTGGGTCAGGGGCTAAGGAACACTGAAGCTTTCTTT. As protein: CASSLGQGLRNTEAFF.